These T cell receptor beta chains were read from a single sample in a study of radiotherapy plus CTLA-4 blockade in lung cancer. Produced via immunoSEQ multiplex PCR; TCRdb's table is partial and in-frame only. Of 65,000 to 95,000 clones detected, about 88% appear once; the ten largest clones hold 0.87%. Sequences were derived from peripheral blood, sampled from a patient treated with radiotherapy plus ipilimumab. The receptors come from a human donor with non-small cell lung cancer who had stable disease on radiotherapy plus ipilimumab. Both conserved end residues are part of each CDR3. The D gene is left open where the match is weak. Clone size is given for some rows only: seen once, a few or many times, or a class if the clone is expanded.

TRBD1,.,TRBJ1-5,TRBV6-1,CASMGQRDQPQHF,TGTGCCAGCATGGGACAGAGGGATCAGCCCCAGCATTTT
.,few,TRBJ1-3,TRBV28,CASSPLRTQYTIYF,TGTGCCAGCAGTCCCCTCCGGACCCAATACACCATATATTTT
.,.,TRBJ2-1,TRBV19,CASSIGRTYNEQFF,TGTGCCAGTAGTATAGGAAGAACCTACAATGAGCAGTTCTTC
.,.,TRBJ2-7,TRBV7-2,CASSVTVWYEQYF,TGTGCCAGCAGCGTGACTGTTTGGTACGAGCAGTACTTC
TRBD1,once,TRBJ1-2,TRBV9,CASSGDRGANYGYTF,TGTGCCAGCAGCGGGGACAGGGGCGCTAACTATGGCTACACCTTC
.,.,TRBJ1-1,TRBV2,CARGDVVGGNTEAFF,TGTGCCCGCGGGGACGTTGTGGGGGGGAACACTGAAGCTTTCTTT
TRBD2,.,TRBJ2-1,TRBV28,CASSSPGLAGKYNEQFF,TGTGCCAGCAGTTCCCCAGGACTAGCGGGAAAATACAATGAGCAGTTCTTC
.,.,TRBJ2-3,TRBV27,CASSLNGPDTQYF,TGTGCCAGCAGTTTAAATGGTCCGGATACGCAGTATTTT
TRBD2,.,TRBJ2-5,TRBV6-5,CASSYGRVETQYF,TGTGCCAGCAGTTACGGGAGGGTAGAGACCCAGTACTTC
.,.,TRBJ2-2,TRBV7-9,CASSPQKGGPNTGELFF,TGTGCCAGCAGCCCCCAAAAGGGGGGTCCGAACACCGGGGAGCTGTTTTTT
TRBD1,.,TRBJ1-5,TRBV6-6,CASGRDSLNQPQHF,TGTGCCAGCGGAAGGGACAGCCTCAATCAGCCCCAGCATTTT
.,.,TRBJ2-5,TRBV11-2,CASSNFPGSETQYF,TGTGCCAGCAGCAATTTCCCCGGATCAGAGACCCAGTACTTC
.,.,TRBJ2-2,TRBV13,CASSHSNTGELFF,TGTGCCAGCAGCCATTCGAACACCGGGGAGCTGTTTTTT
.,once,TRBJ1-1,TRBV5-1,CASSLDGLMNTEAFF,TGCGCCAGCAGCTTGGACGGACTAATGAACACTGAAGCTTTCTTT
TRBD2,few,TRBJ2-2,TRBV19,CASTDAGGGSNTGELFF,TGTGCCAGTACTGATGCGGGAGGGGGGTCGAACACCGGGGAGCTGTTTTTT
.,.,TRBJ2-3,TRBV18,CASSLSDSTGTQYF,TGTGCCAGCTCACTCTCGGATAGCACAGGTACGCAGTATTTT